The T cell receptor (beta chain) under discussion was sequenced for a study of shared clonotypes between healthy human individuals. CD45RO-negative CD8 cells positively selected for CCR7 made up the naive population, which excluded terminally differentiated effector memory CD45RA+ cells. Regarding this clone: Germline is not matched at one junction end, which may reflect a read error.

Assay used: immunoSEQ multiplex PCR; TCRdb lists only in-frame clones, some missing. The sample lists 550,000 to 750,000 clones, 90% to 95% occurring once. The CDR3 length is 15 residues. CDR1 and CDR2 from the germline V gene are SSHAT and FNYEAQ (reference sequence). The chain is built from TRBV7-7 and TRBJ2-2, with unresolved D. This TCR derives from a man aged 25-45 years in good health. Sequencing was done on a sample of naive CD8+ T cells sorted from blood. The CDR3 region has the DNA TGTGCTAGCAGCTTCCGCCCCTATTACACCGGGGAGCTGTTTTTT. Protein sequence: CASSFRPYYTGELFF.